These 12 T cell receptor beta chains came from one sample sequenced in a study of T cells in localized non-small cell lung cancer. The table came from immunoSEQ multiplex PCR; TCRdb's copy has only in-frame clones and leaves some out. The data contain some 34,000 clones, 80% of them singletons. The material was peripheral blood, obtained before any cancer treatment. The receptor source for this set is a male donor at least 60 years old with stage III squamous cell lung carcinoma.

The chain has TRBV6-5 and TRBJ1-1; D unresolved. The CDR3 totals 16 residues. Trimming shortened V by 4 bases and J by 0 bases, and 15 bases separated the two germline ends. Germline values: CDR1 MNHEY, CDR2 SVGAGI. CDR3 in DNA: TGTGCCAGCAGTTCGGGATTTACGTGGGTGAACACTGAAGCTTTCTTT. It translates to CASSSGFTWVNTEAFF.

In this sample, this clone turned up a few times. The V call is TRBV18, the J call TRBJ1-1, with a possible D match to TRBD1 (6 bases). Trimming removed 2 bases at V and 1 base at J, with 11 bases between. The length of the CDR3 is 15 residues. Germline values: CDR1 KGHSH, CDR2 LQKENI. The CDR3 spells CASSPNRATNTEAFF. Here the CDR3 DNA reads TGTGCCAGCTCACCAAACAGGGCCACGAACACTGAAGCTTTCTTT. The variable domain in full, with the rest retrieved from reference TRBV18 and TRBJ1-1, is NAGVMQNPRHLVRRRGQEARLRCSPMKGHSHVYWYRQLPEEGLKFMVYLQKENIIDESGMPKERFSAEFPKEGPSILRIQQVVRGDSAAYFCASSPNRATNTEAFFGQGTRLTVV.

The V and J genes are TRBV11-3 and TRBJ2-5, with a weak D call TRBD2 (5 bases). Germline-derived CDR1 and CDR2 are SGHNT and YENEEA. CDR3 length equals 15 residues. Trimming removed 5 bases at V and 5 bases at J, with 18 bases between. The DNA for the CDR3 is TGTGCCAGCAGCCTAGGACGGGATAGATGGGAGACCCAGTACTTC. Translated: CASSLGRDRWETQYF.

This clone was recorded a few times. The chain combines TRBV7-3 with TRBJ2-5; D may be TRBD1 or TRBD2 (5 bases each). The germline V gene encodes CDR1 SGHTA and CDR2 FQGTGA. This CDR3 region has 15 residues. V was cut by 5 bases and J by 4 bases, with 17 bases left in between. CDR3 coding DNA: TGTGCCAGCAGCCCCAACGGGGACGGAGGAGAGACCCAGTACTTC. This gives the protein CASSPNGDGGETQYF.

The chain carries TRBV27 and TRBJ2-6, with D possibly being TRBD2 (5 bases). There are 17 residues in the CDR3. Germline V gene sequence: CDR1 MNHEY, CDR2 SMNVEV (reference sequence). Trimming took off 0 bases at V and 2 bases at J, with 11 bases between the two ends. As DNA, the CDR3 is TGTGCCAGCAGTTTATCTATCTCCGGGGCTGGGGCCAACGTCCTGACTTTC. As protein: CASSLSISGAGANVLTF.

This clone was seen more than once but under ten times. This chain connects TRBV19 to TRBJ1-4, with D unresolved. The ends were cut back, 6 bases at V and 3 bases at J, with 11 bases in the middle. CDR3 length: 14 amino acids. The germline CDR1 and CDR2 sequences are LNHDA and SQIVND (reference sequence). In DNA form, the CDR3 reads TGTGCCAGTAGGGAAGGCAGCTCTAATGAAAAACTGTTTTTT. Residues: CASREGSSNEKLFF.

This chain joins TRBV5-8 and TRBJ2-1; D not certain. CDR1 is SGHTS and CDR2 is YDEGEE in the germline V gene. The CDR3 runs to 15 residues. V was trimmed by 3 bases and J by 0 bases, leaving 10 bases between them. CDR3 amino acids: CASSSGLRSYNEQFF. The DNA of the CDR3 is TGTGCCAGCAGCTCTGGCCTGCGCTCCTACAATGAGCAGTTCTTC.

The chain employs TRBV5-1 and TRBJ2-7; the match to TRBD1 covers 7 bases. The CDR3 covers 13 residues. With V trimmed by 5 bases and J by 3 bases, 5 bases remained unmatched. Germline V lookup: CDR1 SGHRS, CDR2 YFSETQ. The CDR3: CASSIQGDYEQYF. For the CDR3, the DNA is TGCGCCAGCAGTATTCAGGGGGACTACGAGCAGTACTTC. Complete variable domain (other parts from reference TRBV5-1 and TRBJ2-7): KAGVTQTPRYLIKTRGQQVTLSCSPISGHRSVSWYQQTPGQGLQFLFEYFSETQRNKGNFPGRFSGRQFSNSRSEMNVSTLELGDSALYLCASSIQGDYEQYFGPGTRLTVT.

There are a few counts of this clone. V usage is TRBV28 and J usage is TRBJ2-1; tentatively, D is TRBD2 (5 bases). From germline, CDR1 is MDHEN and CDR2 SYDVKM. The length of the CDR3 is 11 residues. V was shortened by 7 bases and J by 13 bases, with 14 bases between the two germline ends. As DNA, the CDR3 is TGTGCCAGCATGCTACGGGGTCCCCAGTTCTTC. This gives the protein CASMLRGPQFF. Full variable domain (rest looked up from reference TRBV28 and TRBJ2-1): DVKVTQSSRYLVKRTGEKVFLECVQDMDHENMFWYRQDPGLGLRLIYFSYDVKMKEKGDIPEGYSVSREKKERFSLILESASTNQTSMYLCASMLRGPQFFGPGTRLTVL.

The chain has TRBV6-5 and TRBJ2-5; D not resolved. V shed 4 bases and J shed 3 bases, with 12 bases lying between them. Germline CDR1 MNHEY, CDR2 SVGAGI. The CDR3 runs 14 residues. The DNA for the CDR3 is TGTGCCAGCAGTTCCCGACGGATTAAAGAGACCCAGTACTTC. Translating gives CASSSRRIKETQYF.

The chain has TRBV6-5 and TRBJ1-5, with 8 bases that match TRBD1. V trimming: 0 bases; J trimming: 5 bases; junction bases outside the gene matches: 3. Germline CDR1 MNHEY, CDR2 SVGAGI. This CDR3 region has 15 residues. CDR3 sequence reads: CASSYSGQGHQPQHF. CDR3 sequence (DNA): TGTGCCAGCAGTTACTCCGGACAGGGTCATCAGCCCCAGCATTTT.

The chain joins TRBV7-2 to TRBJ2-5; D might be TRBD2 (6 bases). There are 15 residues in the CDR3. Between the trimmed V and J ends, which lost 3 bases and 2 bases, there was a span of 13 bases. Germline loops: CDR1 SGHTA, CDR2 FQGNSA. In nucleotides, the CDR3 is TGTGCCAGCAGCTTCCATCCGGGGGTACAAGAGACCCAGTACTTC. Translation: CASSFHPGVQETQYF.